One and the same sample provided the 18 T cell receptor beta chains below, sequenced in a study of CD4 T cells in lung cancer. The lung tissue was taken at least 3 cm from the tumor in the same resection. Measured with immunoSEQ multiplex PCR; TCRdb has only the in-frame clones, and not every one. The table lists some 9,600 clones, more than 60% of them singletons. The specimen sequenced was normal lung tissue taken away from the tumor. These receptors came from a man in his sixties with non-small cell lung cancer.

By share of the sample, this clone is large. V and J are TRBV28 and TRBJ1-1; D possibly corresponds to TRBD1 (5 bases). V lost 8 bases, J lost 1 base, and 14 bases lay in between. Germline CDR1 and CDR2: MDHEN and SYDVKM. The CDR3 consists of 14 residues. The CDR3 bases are TGTGCCAGCGGGGTTTTGGGGGGGAACACTGAAGCTTTCTTT. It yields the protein CASGVLGGNTEAFF.

The chain's CDR3 is CASSFPPAGGETQYF. CDR3 bases: TGTGCCAGCAGCTTTCCGCCTGCCGGGGGGGAGACCCAGTACTTC. This chain uses TRBV7-9 with TRBJ2-5, with 7 bases lining up with TRBD2. The J segment lost 5 bases and the V segment lost 3 bases, leaving 9 bases of the junction unmatched. Germline CDR1 and CDR2: SEHNR and FQNEAQ (reference sequence). This CDR3 spans 15 amino acids.

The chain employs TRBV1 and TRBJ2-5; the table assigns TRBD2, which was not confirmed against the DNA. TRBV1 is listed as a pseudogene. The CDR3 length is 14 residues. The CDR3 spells CTNDPRTSQETQYF. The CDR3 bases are TGCACCAATGACCCGAGGACTAGTCAAGAGACCCAGTACTTC.

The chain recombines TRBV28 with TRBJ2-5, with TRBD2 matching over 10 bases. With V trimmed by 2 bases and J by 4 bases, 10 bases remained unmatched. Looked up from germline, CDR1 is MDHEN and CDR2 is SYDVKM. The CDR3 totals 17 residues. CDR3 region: CASSLAALSGRRETQYF. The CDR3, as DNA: TGTGCCAGCAGTTTAGCAGCCCTTAGCGGGAGGAGAGAGACCCAGTACTTC.

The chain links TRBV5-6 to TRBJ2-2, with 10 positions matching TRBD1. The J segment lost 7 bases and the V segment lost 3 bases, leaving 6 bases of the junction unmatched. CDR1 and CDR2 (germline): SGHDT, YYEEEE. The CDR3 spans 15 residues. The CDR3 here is CASSWGTGDNGELFF. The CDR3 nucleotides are TGTGCCAGCAGCTGGGGGACAGGGGATAACGGGGAGCTGTTTTTT.

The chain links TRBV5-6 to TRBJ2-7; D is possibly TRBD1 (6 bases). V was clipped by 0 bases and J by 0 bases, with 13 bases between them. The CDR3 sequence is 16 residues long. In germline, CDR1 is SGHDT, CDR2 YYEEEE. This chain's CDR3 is CASSLVRQEPSYEQYV. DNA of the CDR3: TGTGCCAGCAGCTTGGTGCGACAGGAGCCCTCCTACGAGCAGTACGTC.

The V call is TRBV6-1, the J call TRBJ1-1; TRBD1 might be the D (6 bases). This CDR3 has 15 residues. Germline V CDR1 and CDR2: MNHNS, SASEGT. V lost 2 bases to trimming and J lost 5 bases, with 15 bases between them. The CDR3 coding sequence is TGTGCCAGCAGTGAAAGGGGGTTAGATGGGACTGAAGCTTTCTTT. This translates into CASSERGLDGTEAFF.

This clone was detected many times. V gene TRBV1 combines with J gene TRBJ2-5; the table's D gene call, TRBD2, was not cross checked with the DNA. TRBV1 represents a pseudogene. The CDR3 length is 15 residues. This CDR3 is CTSCSSGRAGETQYF. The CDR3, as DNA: TGCACCAGCTGCTCTAGCGGGAGGGCCGGGGAGACCCAGTACTTC.

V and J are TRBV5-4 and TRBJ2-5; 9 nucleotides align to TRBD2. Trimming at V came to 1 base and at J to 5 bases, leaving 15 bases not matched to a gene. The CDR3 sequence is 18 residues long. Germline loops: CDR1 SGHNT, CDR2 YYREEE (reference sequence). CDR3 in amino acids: CASSLTGLALQIWETQYF. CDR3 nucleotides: TGTGCCAGCAGCTTGACCGGACTAGCGTTACAAATCTGGGAGACCCAGTACTTC.

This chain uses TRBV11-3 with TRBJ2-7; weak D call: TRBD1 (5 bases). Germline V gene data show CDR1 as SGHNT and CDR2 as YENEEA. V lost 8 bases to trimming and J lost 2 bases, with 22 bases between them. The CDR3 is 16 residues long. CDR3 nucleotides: TGTGCCAGCCTCGTCACAAGACAGCAACCTCCCTACGAGCAGTACGTC. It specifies CASLVTRQQPPYEQYV.

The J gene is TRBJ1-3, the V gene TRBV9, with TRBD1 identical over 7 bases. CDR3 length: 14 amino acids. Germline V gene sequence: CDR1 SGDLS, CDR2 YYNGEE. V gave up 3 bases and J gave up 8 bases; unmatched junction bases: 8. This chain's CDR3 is CASSGQTGPYTIYF. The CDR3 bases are TGTGCCAGCAGCGGCCAGACAGGGCCTTACACCATATATTTT.

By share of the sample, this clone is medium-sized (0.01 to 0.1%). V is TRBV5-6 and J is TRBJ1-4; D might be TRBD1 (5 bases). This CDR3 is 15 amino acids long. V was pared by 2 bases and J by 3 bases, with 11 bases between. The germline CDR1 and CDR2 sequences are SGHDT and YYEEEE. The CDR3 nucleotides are TGTGCCAGCAGCTTCTTCGGGGGGGCTAATGAAAAACTGTTTTTT. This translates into CASSFFGGANEKLFF.

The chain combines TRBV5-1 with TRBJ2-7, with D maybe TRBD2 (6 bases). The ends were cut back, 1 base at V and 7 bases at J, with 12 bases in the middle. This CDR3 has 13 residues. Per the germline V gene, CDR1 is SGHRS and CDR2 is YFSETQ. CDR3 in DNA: TGCGCCAGCAGCTTGTACCTCGGAGGGGAGCAGTACGTC. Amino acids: CASSLYLGGEQYV.

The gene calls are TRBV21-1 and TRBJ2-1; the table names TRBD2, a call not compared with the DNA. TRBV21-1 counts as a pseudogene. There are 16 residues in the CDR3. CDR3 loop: CASSPLAGKGDNEQFF. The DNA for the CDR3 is TGTGCCAGCAGCCCACTAGCGGGCAAGGGGGACAATGAGCAGTTCTTC.

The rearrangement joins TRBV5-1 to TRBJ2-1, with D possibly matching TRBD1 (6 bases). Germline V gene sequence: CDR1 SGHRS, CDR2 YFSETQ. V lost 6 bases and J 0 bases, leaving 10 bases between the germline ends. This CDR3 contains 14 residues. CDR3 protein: CASNRDNSYNEQFF. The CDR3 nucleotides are TGCGCCAGCAACCGGGACAACTCCTACAATGAGCAGTTCTTC.

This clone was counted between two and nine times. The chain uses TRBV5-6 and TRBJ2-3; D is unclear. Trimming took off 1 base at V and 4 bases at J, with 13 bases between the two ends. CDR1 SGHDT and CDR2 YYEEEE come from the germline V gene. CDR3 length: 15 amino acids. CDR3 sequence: CASSLFTSRSDTQYF. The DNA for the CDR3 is TGTGCCAGCAGCTTGTTTACCTCTCGGTCAGATACGCAGTATTTT. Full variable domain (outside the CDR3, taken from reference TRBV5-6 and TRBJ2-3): DAGVTQSPTHLIKTRGQQVTLRCSPKSGHDTVSWYQQALGQGPQFIFQYYEEEERQRGNFPDRFSGHQFPNYSSELNVNALLLGDSALYLCASSLFTSRSDTQYFGPGTRLTVL.

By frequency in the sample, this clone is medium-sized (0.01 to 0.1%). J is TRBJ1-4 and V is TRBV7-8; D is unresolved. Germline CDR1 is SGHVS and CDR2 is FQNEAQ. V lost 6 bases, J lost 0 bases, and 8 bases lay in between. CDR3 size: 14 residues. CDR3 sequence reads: CASSRETTNEKLFF. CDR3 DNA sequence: TGTGCCAGCAGTCGGGAAACAACTAATGAAAAACTGTTTTTT. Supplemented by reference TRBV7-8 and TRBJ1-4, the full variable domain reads GAGVSQSPRYKVAKRGQDVALRCDPISGHVSLFWYQQALGQGPEFLTYFQNEAQLDKSGLPSDRFFAERPEGSVSTLKIQRTQQEDSAVYLCASSRETTNEKLFFGSGTQLSVL.

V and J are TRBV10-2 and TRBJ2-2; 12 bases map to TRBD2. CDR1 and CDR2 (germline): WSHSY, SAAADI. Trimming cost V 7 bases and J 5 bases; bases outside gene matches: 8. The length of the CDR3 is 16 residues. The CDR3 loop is CASTTPTSGSTGELFF. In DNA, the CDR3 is TGCGCCAGCACTACCCCGACTAGCGGGAGTACCGGGGAGCTGTTTTTT.